What follows are 18 T cell receptor beta chains derived from one specimen sequenced in a study of blood T cell repertoires in COVID-19. The protocol was immunoSEQ multiplex PCR, while the TCRdb copy is restricted to in-frame clones and leaves out a portion. The sample records about 250,000 clones, roughly 84% being singletons. Sequencing was carried out using peripheral blood. All receptors come from a woman aged 35 to 49 with active or convalescent COVID-19.

The chain has TRBV11-1 and TRBJ2-5; 9 nucleotides align to TRBD1. Germline V gene sequence: CDR1 SGHAT, CDR2 FQDESV (reference sequence). The V segment lost 6 bases and the J segment 2 bases; nucleotides outside the gene matches: 4. The CDR3 covers 14 residues. CDR3 nucleotides: TGTGCCAGCAGGGGACAGGGCTCGCAAGAGACCCAGTACTTC. Translation: CASRGQGSQETQYF.

V usage is TRBV18 and J usage is TRBJ1-1; TRBD1 matches at 8 bases. The CDR3 extends over 13 amino acids. Germline CDR1 reads KGHSH; CDR2 reads LQKENI. CDR3 coding DNA: TGTGCAGCGGGGTCGGACAGGGAGACTGAAGCTTTCTTT. Amino acid sequence: CAAGSDRETEAFF.

The J gene is TRBJ2-4, the V gene TRBV2; D is possibly TRBD1 (6 bases). Trimming cost V 8 bases and J 5 bases, with 19 bases left between them. The germline gives CDR1 SNHLY, CDR2 FYNNEI. This CDR3 has 15 amino acids. This CDR3 is CASERPYYRENIQYF. CDR3 coding DNA: TGTGCCAGCGAGCGCCCATATTACAGGGAAAACATTCAGTACTTC.

The rearrangement uses TRBV29-1 and TRBJ2-1, with D maybe TRBD2 (5 bases). The V end lost 6 bases, the J end lost 3 bases, and 12 bases lay between the germline ends. This CDR3 contains 13 residues. CDR1 and CDR2 (germline): SQVTM, ANQGSEA. The CDR3 sequence is CSVGELLYNEQFF. The CDR3 region has the DNA TGCAGCGTCGGGGAATTACTCTACAATGAGCAGTTCTTC.

The V gene is TRBV7-9, the J gene TRBJ1-4, with 9 bases fitting TRBD1. The CDR3 consists of 17 residues. Trimming removed 5 bases from V and 3 bases from J; junction bases left unmatched: 10. Germline V gene lookup returns CDR1 SEHNR and CDR2 FQNEAQ (reference sequence). CDR3 amino acids: CASSGDREGRANEKLFF. CDR3 coding DNA: TGTGCCAGCAGCGGGGACAGGGAGGGCCGGGCTAATGAAAAACTGTTTTTT.

The chain carries TRBV3-1 (or the pseudogene TRBV3-2) and TRBJ2-7; D remains ambiguous. Trimming left V 4 bases short and J 2 bases short, with 12 bases between. The CDR3 has 14 residues. Germline loops: CDR1 LGHDT, CDR2 YNNKEL (reference sequence). The CDR3 spells CASSPLDRPYEQYF. DNA for the CDR3: TGTGCCAGCAGCCCCCTAGACCGCCCCTACGAGCAGTACTTC.

This chain joins TRBV14 and TRBJ1-1; 10 bases align to TRBD1. CDR1 SGHDN and CDR2 FVKESK come from the germline V gene. This CDR3 spans 13 amino acids. Trimming took 6 bases from V and 6 from J; bases not matched to a gene: 4. CDR3 in amino acids: CASRDRGSPEAFF. The CDR3 nucleotides are TGTGCCAGCAGGGACAGGGGGTCCCCTGAAGCTTTCTTT.

V gene TRBV11-2 combines with J gene TRBJ2-3; 7 nucleotides line up with TRBD2. Germline V CDR1 and CDR2: SGHAT, FQNNGV. V dropped 8 bases and J dropped 5; count of bases not matched to a gene: 13. This CDR3 has 15 amino acids. Here the CDR3 reads CASHMNRLAGDTQYF. CDR3 DNA sequence: TGTGCCAGCCATATGAATCGACTAGCTGGAGATACGCAGTATTTT.

This clone was seen once. The chain has TRBV10-1 and TRBJ1-1; tentative D call: TRBD1 (6 bases). This CDR3 contains 15 residues. V lost 5 bases to trimming and J lost 6 bases, with 19 bases between them. In germline, CDR1 is WNHNN, CDR2 SYGVQD (reference sequence). The CDR3 region has the DNA TGCGCCAGCAGTCCTCTGGGGGCCTCCCGGGCTGAAGCTTTCTTT. This encodes CASSPLGASRAEAFF.

This rearrangement joins TRBV19 to TRBJ1-1, with 11 positions matching TRBD1. CDR3 length equals 15 residues. J gave up 0 bases and V 5 bases, and 2 bases lay outside the gene matches. Germline V gene sequence: CDR1 LNHDA, CDR2 SQIVND (reference sequence). This chain's CDR3 is CASSGTGGMNTEAFF. The CDR3 nucleotides read TGTGCCAGTAGTGGGACAGGGGGTATGAACACTGAAGCTTTCTTT. The full variable domain, in which reference TRBV19 and TRBJ1-1 provide the parts outside the CDR3, is DGGITQSPKYLFRKEGQNVTLSCEQNLNHDAMYWYRQDPGQGLRLIYYSQIVNDFQKGDIAEGYSVSREKKESFPLTVTSAQKNPTAFYLCASSGTGGMNTEAFFGQGTRLTVV.

This sequence joins TRBV2 and TRBJ2-7; 7 bases match TRBD1. CDR1 SNHLY and CDR2 FYNNEI come from the germline V gene. The J segment lost 4 bases and the V segment lost 5 bases, leaving 8 bases of the junction unmatched. This CDR3 spans 14 amino acids. The CDR3 reads CASSPGAGGYEQYF. The DNA for the CDR3 is TGTGCCAGCAGTCCCGGGGCAGGGGGTTACGAGCAGTACTTC.

This chain connects TRBV7-2 to TRBJ1-6; D not certain. The CDR3 is 14 amino acids. Germline-derived CDR1 and CDR2 are SGHTA and FQGNSA. The germline V and J ends were trimmed by 1 base and 7 bases, with 8 bases remaining between them. CDR3 nucleotide sequence: TGTGCCAGCAGCTTAGGGGCGAGAAATTCACCCCTCCACTTT. It translates to CASSLGARNSPLHF.

This clone was observed a few times. The V call is TRBV19, the J call TRBJ1-2; TRBD1 matches at 8 bases. CDR3 length: 14 amino acids. In germline, CDR1 is LNHDA, CDR2 SQIVND (reference sequence). Unmatched junction bases numbered 4, after V lost 7 bases and J lost 0 bases. In DNA, the CDR3 is TGTGCCAGTAACAGACAGGGGTCTAACTATGGCTACACCTTC. This gives the protein CASNRQGSNYGYTF. Using reference TRBV19 and TRBJ1-2 for the parts outside the CDR3, the full variable domain is DGGITQSPKYLFRKEGQNVTLSCEQNLNHDAMYWYRQDPGQGLRLIYYSQIVNDFQKGDIAEGYSVSREKKESFPLTVTSAQKNPTAFYLCASNRQGSNYGYTFGSGTRLTVV.

The V gene is TRBV30, the J gene TRBJ2-2; 7 positions agree with TRBD2. Germline V gene sequence: CDR1 GTSNPN, CDR2 SVGIG (reference sequence). The CDR3 is made up of 15 amino acids. V was clipped by 4 bases and J by 3 bases; unmatched bases: 8. CDR3 loop: CAWKKAGEDTGELFF. In DNA form, the CDR3 reads TGTGCCTGGAAAAAGGCGGGGGAAGACACCGGGGAGCTGTTTTTT.

The chain links TRBV19 to TRBJ2-6; weak D call: TRBD2 (5 bases). The CDR3 sequence is 16 residues long. V gave up 5 bases and J gave up 1 base, with 12 bases separating them. Per germline, CDR1 LNHDA and CDR2 SQIVND (reference sequence). The CDR3 DNA follows: TGTGCCAGTAGTTTATTACTAGGGTCTGGGGCCAACGTCCTGACTTTC. Amino acid sequence: CASSLLLGSGANVLTF.

J is TRBJ2-3 and V is TRBV25-1; weak D call: TRBD2 (6 bases). Trimming stripped 4 bases from V and 0 bases from J, with 8 bases between. This CDR3 has 14 residues. CDR1 is MGHDK and CDR2 is SYGVNS in the germline V gene. CDR3 amino acids: CASSGGTSTDTQYF. CDR3 coding DNA: TGTGCCAGCAGTGGGGGGACTAGCACAGATACGCAGTATTTT. Full variable domain (rest looked up from reference TRBV25-1 and TRBJ2-3): EADIYQTPRYLVIGTGKKITLECSQTMGHDKMYWYQQDPGMELHLIHYSYGVNSTEKGDLSSESTVSRIRTEHFPLTLESARPSHTSQYLCASSGGTSTDTQYFGPGTRLTVL.

This chain joins TRBV10-3 and TRBJ2-7; 8 nucleotides agree with TRBD2. The CDR3 runs 13 residues. V lost 6 bases, J lost 4 bases, and 5 bases stayed unmatched. Per the germline V gene, CDR1 is ENHRY and CDR2 is SYGVKD. CDR3 DNA: TGTGCCATCAGGGGGACTAGATGGTACGAGCAGTACTTC. Translating gives CAIRGTRWYEQYF.

This clone was found a few times. The chain uses TRBV19 and TRBJ1-5; D gene ambiguous. The CDR3 has 15 amino acids. V lost 2 bases to trimming and J lost 0 bases, with 8 bases between them. Germline V lookup: CDR1 LNHDA, CDR2 SQIVND (reference sequence). CDR3 DNA: TGTGCCAGTAGTATACTTTTCTATAGCAATCAGCCCCAGCATTTT. It is translated as CASSILFYSNQPQHF.